This T cell receptor (beta chain) comes out of a study of OX40 agonist ivuxolimab in advanced cancers. Across the whole study: Ivuxolimab is a fully human IgG2 antibody that activates OX40 (CD134).

Findings and caveats of the study: The antigen specificity of the peripheral T cells (those that were expanded) was not determined. The CD4+ and CD8+ T cells in the blood had expanded clonally by week 6 at 0.1 to 3.0 mg/kg.

Remarks on this clone: Its specificity is not known.

Repertoires were generated with immunoSEQ multiplex PCR, while TCRdb's copy carries only in-frame clones and drops some. The table lists tens of thousands of clones, more than 85% of them singletons. V shed 5 bases and J 7 bases; nucleotides not matched to a gene: 12. The germline V gene encodes CDR1 LNHDA and CDR2 SQIVND (reference sequence). The CDR3 sequence is 16 residues long. The TCR sequence derives from an adult with an advanced solid tumor such as melanoma, head and neck, liver or kidney cancer. The V and J genes are TRBV19 and TRBJ2-3; 10 nucleotides line up with TRBD1. The specimen was CD4+ or CD8+ T cells sorted from blood, collected in a trial of the OX40 agonist ivuxolimab. CDR3 nucleotides: TGTGCCAGTAGTCCATCCCCGGGACAGGGGATTAATACGCAGTATTTT. As protein: CASSPSPGQGINTQYF.